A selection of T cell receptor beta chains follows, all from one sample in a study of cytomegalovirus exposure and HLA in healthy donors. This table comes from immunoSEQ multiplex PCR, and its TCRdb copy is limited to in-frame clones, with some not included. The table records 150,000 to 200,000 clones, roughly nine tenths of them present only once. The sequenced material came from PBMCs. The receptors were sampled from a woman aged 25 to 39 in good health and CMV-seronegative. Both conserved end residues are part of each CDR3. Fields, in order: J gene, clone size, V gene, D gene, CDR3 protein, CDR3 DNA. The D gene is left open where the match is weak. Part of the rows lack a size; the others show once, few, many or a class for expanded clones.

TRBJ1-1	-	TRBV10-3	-	CAISGGVSKEAFF	TGTGCCATCAGTGGGGGGGTATCTAAAGAAGCTTTCTTT
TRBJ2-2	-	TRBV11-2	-	CASSLELRAGELFF	TGTGCCAGCAGCTTAGAGTTGAGGGCCGGGGAGCTGTTTTTT
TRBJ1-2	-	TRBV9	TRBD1	CASSVAARGAGYTF	TGTGCCAGCAGCGTAGCCGCCAGGGGGGCCGGCTACACCTTC
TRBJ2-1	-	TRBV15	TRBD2	CATSRLAGFGYNEQFF	TGTGCCACCAGCAGGCTAGCGGGATTCGGTTACAATGAGCAGTTCTTC
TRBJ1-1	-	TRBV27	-	CASRQARGNTEAFF	TGTGCCAGCAGGCAAGCACGAGGAAACACTGAAGCTTTCTTT
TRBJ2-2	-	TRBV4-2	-	CASSQGTGELFF	TGTGCCAGCAGCCAAGGCACCGGGGAGCTGTTTTTT
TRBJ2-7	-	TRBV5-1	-	CASSLHSSSYEQYF	TGCGCCAGCAGCTTGCACAGTAGCTCCTACGAGCAGTACTTC
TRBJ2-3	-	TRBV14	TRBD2	CASSQDRAGGPGDTQYF	TGTGCCAGCAGCCAAGATAGGGCGGGAGGACCTGGAGATACGCAGTATTTT
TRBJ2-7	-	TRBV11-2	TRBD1	CASSLDTGGREQYF	TGTGCCAGCAGCTTAGATACAGGGGGGAGGGAGCAGTACTTC
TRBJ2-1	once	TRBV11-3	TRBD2	CASSLGLAGVYNEQFF	TGTGCCAGCAGCCTTGGACTAGCGGGAGTCTACAATGAGCAGTTCTTC
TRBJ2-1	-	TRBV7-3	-	CASSLNQERISYNEQFF	TGTGCCAGCAGCTTAAACCAAGAGCGAATCTCCTACAATGAGCAGTTCTTC
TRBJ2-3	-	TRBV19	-	CASARTPTDTQYF	TGTGCCAGTGCCAGGACACCAACAGATACGCAGTATTTT
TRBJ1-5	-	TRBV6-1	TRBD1	CASSERTGGNQPQHF	TGTGCCAGCAGTGAGAGGACAGGGGGCAATCAGCCCCAGCATTTT
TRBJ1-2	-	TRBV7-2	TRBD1	CASSLGQAHYGYTF	TGTGCCAGCAGCCTAGGACAGGCCCACTATGGCTACACCTTC
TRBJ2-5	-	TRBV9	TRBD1	CASSVEGQVQETQYF	TGTGCCAGCAGCGTAGAGGGACAGGTCCAAGAGACCCAGTACTTC
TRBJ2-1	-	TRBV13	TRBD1	CASSPTGGNEQFF	TGTGCCAGCAGCCCAACAGGGGGCAATGAGCAGTTCTTC
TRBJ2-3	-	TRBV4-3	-	CASSQDFRAAYTDTQYF	TGCGCCAGCAGCCAAGATTTCAGAGCCGCTTACACAGATACGCAGTATTTT
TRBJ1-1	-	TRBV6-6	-	CASSPREQREAFF	TGTGCCAGCAGCCCGAGAGAACAGAGAGAAGCTTTCTTT
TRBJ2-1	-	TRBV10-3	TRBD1	CATVNRDSSYNEQFF	TGTGCCACCGTGAACCGGGACAGCTCCTACAATGAGCAGTTCTTC
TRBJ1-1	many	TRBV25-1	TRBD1	CASSELRQGGTDEAFF	TGTGCCAGCAGTGAATTACGACAGGGCGGAACAGATGAAGCTTTCTTT
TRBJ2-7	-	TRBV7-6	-	CASSLGVLGSAYEQYF	TGTGCCAGCAGCTTAGGTGTCTTGGGGAGTGCGTACGAGCAGTACTTC
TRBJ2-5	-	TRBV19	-	CASSISSGVKTQYF	TGTGCCAGTAGTATCAGTTCGGGGGTGAAGACCCAGTACTTC
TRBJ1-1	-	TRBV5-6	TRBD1	CASSLMAGGTEAFF	TGTGCCAGCAGCTTGATGGCAGGGGGCACTGAAGCTTTCTTT
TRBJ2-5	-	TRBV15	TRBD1	CATSRTGTSETQYF	TGTGCCACCAGCAGGACAGGGACATCCGAGACCCAGTACTTC
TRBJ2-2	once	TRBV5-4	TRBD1	CASSNGQGRTGELFF	TGTGCCAGCAGCAATGGACAGGGTCGCACCGGGGAGCTGTTTTTT